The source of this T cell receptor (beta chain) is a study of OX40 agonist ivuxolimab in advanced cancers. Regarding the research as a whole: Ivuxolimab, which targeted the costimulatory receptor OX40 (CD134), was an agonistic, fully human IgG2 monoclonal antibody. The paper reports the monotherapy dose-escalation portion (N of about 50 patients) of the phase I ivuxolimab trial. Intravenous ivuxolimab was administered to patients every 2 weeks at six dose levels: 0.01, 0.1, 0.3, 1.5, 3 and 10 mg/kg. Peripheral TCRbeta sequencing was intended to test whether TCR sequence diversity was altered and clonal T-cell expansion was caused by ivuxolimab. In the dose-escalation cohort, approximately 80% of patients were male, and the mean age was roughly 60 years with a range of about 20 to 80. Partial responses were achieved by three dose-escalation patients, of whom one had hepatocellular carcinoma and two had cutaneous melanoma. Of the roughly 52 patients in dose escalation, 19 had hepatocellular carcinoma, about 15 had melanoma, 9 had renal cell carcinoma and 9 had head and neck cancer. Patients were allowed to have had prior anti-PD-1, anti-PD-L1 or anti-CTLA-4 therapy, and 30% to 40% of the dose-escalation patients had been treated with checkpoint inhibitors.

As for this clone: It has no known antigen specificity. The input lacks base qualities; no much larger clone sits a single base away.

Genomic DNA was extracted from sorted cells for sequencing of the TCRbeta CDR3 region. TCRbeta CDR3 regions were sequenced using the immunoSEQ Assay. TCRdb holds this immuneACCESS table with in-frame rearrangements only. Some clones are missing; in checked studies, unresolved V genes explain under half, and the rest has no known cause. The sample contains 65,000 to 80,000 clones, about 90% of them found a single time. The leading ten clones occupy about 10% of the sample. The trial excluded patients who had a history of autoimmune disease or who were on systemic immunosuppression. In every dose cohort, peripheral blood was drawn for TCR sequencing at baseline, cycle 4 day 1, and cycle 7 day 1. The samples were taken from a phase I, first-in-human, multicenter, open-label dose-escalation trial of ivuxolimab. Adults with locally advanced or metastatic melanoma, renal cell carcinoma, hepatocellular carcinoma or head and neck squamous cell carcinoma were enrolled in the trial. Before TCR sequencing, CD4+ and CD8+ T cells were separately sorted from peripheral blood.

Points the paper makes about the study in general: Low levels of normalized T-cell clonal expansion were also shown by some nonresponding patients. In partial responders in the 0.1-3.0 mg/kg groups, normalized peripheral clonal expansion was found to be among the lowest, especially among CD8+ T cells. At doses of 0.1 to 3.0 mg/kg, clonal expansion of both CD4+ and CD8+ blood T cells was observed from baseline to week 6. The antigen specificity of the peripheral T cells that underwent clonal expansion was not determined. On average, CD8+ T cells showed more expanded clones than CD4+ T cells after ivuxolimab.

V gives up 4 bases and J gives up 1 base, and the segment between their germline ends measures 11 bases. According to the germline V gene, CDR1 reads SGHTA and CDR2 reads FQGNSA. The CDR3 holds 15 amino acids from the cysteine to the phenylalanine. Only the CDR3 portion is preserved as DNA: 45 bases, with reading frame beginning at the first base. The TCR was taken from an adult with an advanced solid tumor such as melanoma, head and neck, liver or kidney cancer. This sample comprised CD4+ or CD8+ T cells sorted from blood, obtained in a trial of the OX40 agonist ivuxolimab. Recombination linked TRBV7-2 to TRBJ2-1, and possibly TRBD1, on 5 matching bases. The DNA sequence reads TGTGCCAGCAGCTGGGGCGAGATTTCCTACAATGAGCAGTTCTTC. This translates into CASSWGEISYNEQFF.